The next 19 T cell receptor beta chains were all read from a single sample in a study of a mutant IDH1 vaccine in newly diagnosed glioma. The data were produced by immunoSEQ multiplex PCR, yet TCRdb's version contains in-frame clones alone and is incomplete. The sample contains 65,000 to 85,000 clones, around 87% of which appear only once. Which antigens these TCRs recognize remains unknown. The time point denotes: week 35, safety follow-up. A single vaccine dose contained 300 ug of mutant IDH1 20-mer peptide, and topical imiquimod was used with it. The source was PBMCs, collected from a glioma patient whose treatment included an IDH1 peptide vaccine. These receptors all stem from a man aged 30 to 45 with glioma.

This clone has just a few counts. The rearrangement uses TRBV27 and TRBJ2-1; 8 nucleotides agree with TRBD2. CDR1 is MNHEY and CDR2 is SMNVEV in the germline V gene (reference sequence). This CDR3 has 14 amino acids. J lost 8 bases, V lost 4 bases, and 7 bases had no gene match. The CDR3 coding sequence is TGTGCCAGCAGTTATAGCGGGATGGTGGATGAGCAGTTCTTC. Residues: CASSYSGMVDEQFF.

The CDR3 region is CASSYSRSGVYGYTF. As DNA, the CDR3 is TGTGCCAGCAGTTACTCGAGGTCAGGGGTCTATGGCTACACCTTC. The V and J genes are TRBV6-6 and TRBJ1-2; D possibly corresponds to TRBD1 (6 bases). From germline, CDR1 is MNHNY and CDR2 SVGAGI (reference sequence). This CDR3 is built from 15 residues. V was clipped by 0 bases and J by 4 bases, with 12 bases between them.

The genes are TRBV9 and TRBJ1-4; 10 bases line up with TRBD1. Trimming removed 2 bases from V and 8 bases from J; junction bases left unmatched: 3. The CDR3 sequence is 14 residues long. Per germline, CDR1 SGDLS and CDR2 YYNGEE. Here the CDR3 reads CASSVGQGIEKLFF. The DNA of the CDR3 is TGTGCCAGCAGCGTGGGACAGGGGATCGAAAAACTGTTTTTT.

This chain joins TRBV2 and TRBJ1-2, with 8 bases that match TRBD1. Germline V gene data show CDR1 as SNHLY and CDR2 as FYNNEI. J lost 6 bases, V lost 6 bases, and 6 bases had no gene match. CDR3 length equals 13 residues. DNA for the CDR3: TGTGCCAGCAGACAGGGACAGGCCAATGGCTACACCTTC. Encoded protein: CASRQGQANGYTF.

The V call is TRBV5-1, the J call TRBJ2-2; D perhaps matches TRBD1 (6 bases). The V and J ends lost 3 bases and 7 bases respectively, with 10 bases between them. The V gene's germline CDR1 is SGHRS and CDR2 YFSETQ. The CDR3 runs 13 residues. CDR3 DNA sequence: TGCGCCAGCAGCTCGGACAGCATCGGGGAGCTGTTTTTT. Residues: CASSSDSIGELFF. Using reference TRBV5-1 and TRBJ2-2 for the parts outside the CDR3, the full variable domain is KAGVTQTPRYLIKTRGQQVTLSCSPISGHRSVSWYQQTPGQGLQFLFEYFSETQRNKGNFPGRFSGRQFSNSRSEMNVSTLELGDSALYLCASSSDSIGELFFGEGSRLTVL.

The chain carries TRBV19 and TRBJ2-1; 13 bases align to TRBD2. Germline loops: CDR1 LNHDA, CDR2 SQIVND (reference sequence). The CDR3 runs to 16 residues. V lost 5 bases and J lost 6; bases outside the gene matches: 7. The CDR3 region has the DNA TGTGCCAGTAGTCGGAGGACTAGCGGGGGCCTCAATGAGCAGTTCTTC. It yields the protein CASSRRTSGGLNEQFF. The full variable domain, rest sourced from reference TRBV19 and TRBJ2-1, is DGGITQSPKYLFRKEGQNVTLSCEQNLNHDAMYWYRQDPGQGLRLIYYSQIVNDFQKGDIAEGYSVSREKKESFPLTVTSAQKNPTAFYLCASSRRTSGGLNEQFFGPGTRLTVL.

The V gene is TRBV11-1, the J gene TRBJ2-2, with D possibly matching TRBD2 (5 bases). Germline V gene sequence: CDR1 SGHAT, CDR2 FQDESV (reference sequence). V was clipped by 5 bases and J by 3 bases, with 10 bases between them. The CDR3 is 14 residues long. The CDR3 reads CASSRGAYTGELFF. In DNA form, the CDR3 reads TGTGCCAGCAGCCGGGGAGCCTACACCGGGGAGCTGTTTTTT.

This clone turned up a few times. The chain combines TRBV28 with TRBJ1-5, with D maybe TRBD1 (5 bases). Germline CDR1 is MDHEN and CDR2 is SYDVKM. The CDR3 contains 13 residues. Between the trimmed V and J ends, which lost 2 bases and 11 bases, there was a span of 13 bases. The CDR3 protein is CASSLGTLVTQHF. As DNA, the CDR3 is TGTGCCAGCAGTTTAGGGACGTTGGTCACCCAGCATTTT.

The V call is TRBV28, the J call TRBJ2-7, with unresolved D. This CDR3 is built from 15 residues. Trimming stripped 2 bases from V and 0 bases from J, with 11 bases between. Germline assignment: CDR1 MDHEN and CDR2 SYDVKM. The CDR3: CASSLAGLNSYEQYF. CDR3 nucleotides: TGTGCCAGCAGTTTAGCCGGTCTGAACTCCTACGAGCAGTACTTC.

The chain has TRBV19 and TRBJ1-1; 8 nucleotides agree with TRBD1. The V gene's germline CDR1 is LNHDA and CDR2 SQIVND (reference sequence). CDR3 length equals 14 residues. The V gene end was trimmed by 5 bases and the J gene end by 2 bases; junction bases not matched to a gene: 4. This CDR3 is CASSWTGLNTEAFF. CDR3 sequence (DNA): TGTGCCAGTAGTTGGACAGGGCTAAACACTGAAGCTTTCTTT.

The rearrangement joins TRBV20-1 to TRBJ2-7, with D tentatively TRBD2 (5 bases). Germline values: CDR1 DFQATT, CDR2 SNEGSKA (reference sequence). Trimming removed 7 bases at V and 6 bases at J, with 13 bases between. The CDR3 runs to 11 residues. The CDR3 coding sequence is TGCAGTGTGGACTCGCCGGGCGAGCAGTACTTC. Protein sequence: CSVDSPGEQYF.

V gene TRBV30 combines with J gene TRBJ1-1; D is unclear. The V and J ends lost 0 bases and 7 bases respectively, with 9 bases between them. In germline, CDR1 is GTSNPN, CDR2 SVGIG (reference sequence). This CDR3 comprises 12 residues. As DNA, the CDR3 is TGTGCCTGGAGTGTATACGTAAGTGAAGCTTTCTTT. Protein: CAWSVYVSEAFF. The complete variable domain, with remaining parts taken from reference TRBV30 and TRBJ1-1, reads SQTIHQWPATLVQPVGSPLSLECTVEGTSNPNLYWYRQAAGRGLQLLFYSVGIGQISSEVPQNLSASRPQDRQFILSSKKLLLSDSGFYLCAWSVYVSEAFFGQGTRLTVV.

V and J are TRBV4-1 and TRBJ1-2; 8 bases are a match to TRBD1. There are 15 residues in the CDR3. Germline CDR1 reads MGHRA; CDR2 reads YSYEKL. V was clipped by 3 bases and J by 8 bases; unmatched bases: 11. CDR3 sequence reads: CASSHDSTGAGGYTF. CDR3 DNA: TGCGCCAGCAGCCACGATTCGACAGGGGCGGGGGGCTACACCTTC.

The chain uses TRBV11-2 and TRBJ2-6; the D gene is possibly TRBD2 (6 bases). Germline loops: CDR1 SGHAT, CDR2 FQNNGV. CDR3 length: 17 residues. V lost 7 bases and J 0 bases, leaving 16 bases between the germline ends. CDR3 in DNA: TGTGCCAGCACCCCCCGAGGAGGGAGCTCTGGGGCCAACGTCCTGACTTTC. Translated, it gives CASTPRGGSSGANVLTF.

The gene calls are TRBV20-1 and TRBJ2-7; D possibly corresponds to TRBD2 (6 bases). Trimming took off 6 bases at V and 6 bases at J, with 12 bases between the two ends. There are 11 residues in the CDR3. The germline V gene encodes CDR1 DFQATT and CDR2 SNEGSKA (reference sequence). Here the CDR3 DNA reads TGCAGTGCCGAGGGGAGGTCCGAGCAGTACTTC. Protein: CSAEGRSEQYF.

The chain is built from TRBV27 and TRBJ2-5, with D unresolved. This CDR3 comprises 15 residues. V lost 3 bases and J 3 bases, leaving 14 bases between the germline ends. CDR1 is MNHEY and CDR2 is SMNVEV in the germline V gene (reference sequence). The CDR3 reads CASSFYPESKETQYF. CDR3 in DNA: TGTGCCAGCAGTTTCTATCCTGAGAGTAAAGAGACCCAGTACTTC.

The rearrangement links TRBV28 to TRBJ1-3; D gene ambiguous. Trimming took off 5 bases at V and 6 bases at J, with 14 bases between the two ends. The CDR3 loop spans 14 amino acids. Germline lookup yields CDR1 MDHEN and CDR2 SYDVKM. This chain's CDR3 is CASSVVAGKNTIYF. For the CDR3, the DNA is TGTGCCAGCAGTGTCGTGGCAGGAAAAAACACCATATATTTT.

By share, this clone ranks as medium-sized. The rearrangement joins TRBV4-1 to TRBJ2-4, with 8 bases fitting TRBD2. Germline V gives CDR1 MGHRA, CDR2 YSYEKL. V was pared by 2 bases and J by 3 bases, with 9 bases of the junction left unmatched. This CDR3 has 17 residues. In DNA form, the CDR3 reads TGCGCCAGCAGCCAAAACATCGGGGGGGTAGACAAAAACATTCAGTACTTC. As protein: CASSQNIGGVDKNIQYF.

The rearrangement uses TRBV28 and TRBJ1-1; 9 nucleotides agree with TRBD1. This CDR3 has 13 amino acids. Germline lookup yields CDR1 MDHEN and CDR2 SYDVKM. V dropped 3 bases and J dropped 4; count of bases not matched to a gene: 0. CDR3 sequence: CASSLDRGTEAFF. The CDR3 region has the DNA TGTGCCAGCAGTTTGGACAGGGGCACTGAAGCTTTCTTT.